These T cell receptor beta chains were read from a single sample in a study of shared clonotypes between healthy human individuals. Libraries were prepared by immunoSEQ multiplex PCR; TCRdb keeps only in-frame clonotypes and omits some of them. Of 2.3 million or so clones listed, approximately 93% are singletons. Material: naive CD4+ T cells from PBMCs. The source of these receptors is a man aged 18 to 29 in good health. Some clones in this sample may be carry-over from other donors' samples. Each CDR3 is given with its conserved first and last residue. The order of the fields is clone size, D gene, V gene, J gene, CDR3 protein, CDR3 DNA. A D gene is named only where the DNA matches it firmly. Not every row has a clone size; where given, it reads once, few, many or a size class.

-	TRBD1	TRBV19	TRBJ2-5	CASSNRGHQETQYF	TGTGCCAGTAGTAATAGGGGGCACCAAGAGACCCAGTACTTC
-	TRBD1	TRBV29-1	TRBJ1-1	CSVLLVGGPATEAFF	TGCAGCGTCCTTCTCGTAGGGGGCCCGGCTACTGAAGCTTTCTTT
-	-	TRBV7-2	TRBJ2-6	CASSPQGSGANVLTF	TGTGCCAGCAGCCCGCAGGGATCTGGGGCCAACGTCCTGACTTTC
-	TRBD1	TRBV4-3	TRBJ1-4	CASSQATGQPNEKLFF	TGCGCCAGCAGCCAAGCCACGGGACAGCCAAATGAAAAACTGTTTTTT
-	TRBD1	TRBV5-1	TRBJ2-1	CASSPQGTRLNEQFF	TGCGCCAGCAGCCCACAGGGGACGCGGCTCAATGAGCAGTTCTTC
-	-	TRBV4-3	TRBJ2-3	CASATSPAGRTDTQYF	TGCGCCAGCGCGACCTCCCCGGCCGGCAGGACAGATACGCAGTATTTT
-	-	TRBV5-4	TRBJ2-4	CASSFGPRGDKSKNIQYF	TGTGCCAGCAGCTTTGGCCCCCGCGGGGATAAATCCAAAAACATTCAGTACTTC
-	-	TRBV7-9	TRBJ2-2	CASSSPSAYTGELFF	TGTGCCAGCAGCTCCCCTAGCGCTTACACCGGGGAGCTGTTTTTT
-	-	TRBV6-4	TRBJ2-1	CASSDSGRPQFF	TGTGCCAGCAGTGACTCGGGACGGCCGCAGTTCTTC
-	-	TRBV7-9	TRBJ1-2	CASSSDSGYTF	TGTGCCAGCAGCTCGGACAGCGGCTACACCTTC
-	TRBD1	TRBV7-9	TRBJ1-2	CASSQGQGARGGYTF	TGTGCCAGCAGCCAGGGCCAGGGGGCGCGTGGTGGCTACACCTTC
-	-	TRBV11-2	TRBJ2-1	CASSLDRPNEQFF	TGTGCCAGCAGCTTAGACCGTCCCAATGAGCAGTTCTTC
-	-	TRBV28	TRBJ1-2	CASSFIGGNGYTF	TGTGCCAGCAGTTTTATCGGGGGGAATGGCTACACCTTC
-	-	TRBV7-3	TRBJ2-3	CASSREGGTQYF	TGTGCCAGCAGCCGAGAGGGCGGGACGCAGTATTTT
-	TRBD2	TRBV2	TRBJ2-2	CASTGGGTGELFF	TGTGCCAGCACTGGCGGGGGAACCGGGGAGCTGTTTTTT
-	TRBD1	TRBV4-1	TRBJ1-2	CASSQGGTAVGYGYTF	TGCGCCAGCAGCCAGGGGGGGACAGCCGTGGGCTATGGCTACACCTTC
-	-	TRBV28	TRBJ2-1	CASSSASYGYNEQFF	TGTGCCAGCAGCAGCGCTAGTTACGGCTACAATGAGCAGTTCTTC
-	TRBD2	TRBV27	TRBJ2-1	CASSPASGSANEQFF	TGTGCCAGCTCTCCAGCCAGCGGGAGTGCCAATGAGCAGTTCTTC
-	TRBD1	TRBV29-1	TRBJ2-5	CSATTGWRETQYF	TGCAGCGCCACGACAGGGTGGAGAGAGACCCAGTACTTC
-	-	TRBV6-6	TRBJ1-2	CASSTLALANYGYTF	TGTGCCAGCAGTACCCTGGCCCTTGCTAACTATGGCTACACCTTC
-	-	TRBV6-5	TRBJ2-1	CASTELVGRRGQFF	TGTGCCAGCACCGAACTCGTGGGCCGCCGGGGGCAGTTCTTC
-	-	TRBV9	TRBJ2-7	CASSATYSYEQYF	TGTGCCAGCAGCGCTACCTACTCCTACGAGCAGTACTTC
-	-	TRBV6-5	TRBJ2-7	CASSYSAGPYEQYF	TGTGCCAGCAGTTACTCGGCGGGACCCTACGAGCAGTACTTC
-	TRBD1	TRBV9	TRBJ1-2	CASSVETGVSGYTF	TGTGCCAGCAGCGTAGAGACAGGGGTCTCTGGCTACACCTTC
-	TRBD1	TRBV7-2	TRBJ1-5	CASSLFGTGSQPQHF	TGTGCCAGCAGCTTATTCGGGACAGGGAGCCAGCCCCAGCATTTT
-	TRBD1	TRBV7-8	TRBJ2-6	CASRSRRQGASGANALTF	TGTGCCAGCAGATCACGCCGGCAGGGGGCCTCTGGGGCCAACGCCCTGACTTTC
-	-	TRBV19	TRBJ2-5	CASSISGGGPHF	TGTGCCAGTAGTATCTCTGGGGGTGGGCCCCACTTC
-	-	TRBV27	TRBJ1-5	CASSLSGTSANSLPQHF	TGTGCCAGCAGTTTATCCGGTACTTCGGCAAATTCTCTGCCCCAGCATTTT
few	TRBD1	TRBV5-1	TRBJ1-5	CASSLQGGNQPQHF	TGCGCCAGCAGCTTACAGGGGGGCAATCAGCCCCAGCATTTT
-	TRBD1	TRBV6-6	TRBJ1-1	CASSYSGQGLEAFF	TGTGCCAGCAGTTACTCCGGACAGGGCCTCGAAGCTTTCTTT
-	-	TRBV19	TRBJ2-2	CASSTPLGRRTSGNGELFF	TGTGCCAGTAGTACGCCCCTAGGTCGGAGGACCAGCGGTAACGGGGAGCTGTTTTTT
-	-	TRBV18	TRBJ1-2	CASSPQGNYGYTF	TGTGCCAGCTCACCACAGGGGAACTATGGCTACACCTTC
few	TRBD1	TRBV11-3	TRBJ2-1	CASSPGQGTYNEQFF	TGTGCCAGCAGCCCGGGACAGGGGACCTACAATGAGCAGTTCTTC
-	TRBD2	TRBV14	TRBJ2-1	CASSLHLAAAYNEQFF	TGTGCCAGCAGCCTCCACCTAGCGGCAGCCTACAATGAGCAGTTCTTC
few	-	TRBV7-9	TRBJ1-2	CASTPTFGYTF	TGTGCCAGCACCCCGACATTTGGCTACACCTTC
-	-	TRBV28	TRBJ1-1	CASSSYNTEAFF	TGTGCCAGCAGTTCATATAACACTGAAGCTTTCTTT
-	TRBD2	TRBV10-3	TRBJ2-1	CASGAREVNNEQFF	TGTGCCAGTGGGGCGCGGGAGGTCAACAATGAGCAGTTCTTC
once	-	TRBV27	TRBJ2-5	CASSLAVLRETQYF	TGTGCCAGCAGTTTAGCGGTCCTCAGGGAGACCCAGTACTTC
once	-	TRBV11-2	TRBJ1-3	CASSLRVSPISSGNTIYF	TGTGCCAGCAGCTTACGAGTCTCGCCAATAAGCTCTGGAAACACCATATATTTT
-	TRBD1	TRBV9	TRBJ2-7	CASSETGGSSYEQYF	TGTGCCAGCAGCGAAACAGGGGGCTCCTCCTACGAGCAGTACTTC
-	-	TRBV10-1	TRBJ2-7	CASSELTLRAGKYEQYF	TGCGCCAGCAGTGAGTTAACCTTGCGGGCGGGAAAGTACGAGCAGTACTTC
-	-	TRBV19	TRBJ2-7	CASSRVPSYEQYF	TGTGCCAGTAGCAGGGTTCCGTCCTACGAGCAGTACTTC
-	TRBD1	TRBV19	TRBJ1-1	CASSARTGRGWNTEAFF	TGTGCCAGTAGTGCCCGGACAGGGCGGGGGTGGAACACTGAAGCTTTCTTT
-	TRBD1	TRBV6-6	TRBJ2-7	CASDRGGTYEQYF	TGTGCCAGTGACAGGGGAGGAACCTACGAGCAGTACTTC
-	-	TRBV5-8	TRBJ1-1	CASSLSRRGAFF	TGTGCCAGCAGCCTTTCCCGGCGTGGGGCTTTCTTT
once	-	TRBV28	TRBJ2-1	CASSSPPGPTYNEQFF	TGTGCCAGCAGTTCCCCCCCAGGGCCCACCTACAATGAGCAGTTCTTC
-	TRBD1	TRBV2	TRBJ1-4	CASSRTDRGLRELFF	TGTGCCAGCAGTCGCACCGACAGGGGCTTGAGGGAACTGTTTTTT
-	-	TRBV5-6	TRBJ2-4	CASSPNRDKFGKNIQYF	TGTGCCAGCAGCCCCAACCGGGACAAATTCGGCAAAAACATTCAGTACTTC
-	-	TRBV6-4	TRBJ2-3	CASSGETEGPNTQYF	TGTGCCAGCAGTGGGGAAACAGAGGGACCCAATACGCAGTATTTT
-	TRBD1	TRBV5-1	TRBJ2-5	CASSLDGQGAWETQYF	TGCGCCAGCAGCTTGGACGGACAGGGGGCCTGGGAGACCCAGTACTTC
-	-	TRBV25-1	TRBJ2-3	CASSELIGGGTDTQYF	TGTGCCAGCAGTGAATTGATTGGCGGCGGCACAGATACGCAGTATTTT